Each of the 10 T cell receptor beta chains below was sequenced from the same sample in a study of T cells in Graves' hyperthyroidism and ophthalmopathy. Authors of the study amplified TCR beta CDR3 regions from RNA transcripts. During a first-round RT-PCR of the TCR CDR3, the HTBI primer set was used. TCRdb recomputed calls from the multiplex PCR reads with MiXCR, one row per CDR3 protein. The sample has about 300,000 distinct CDR3 sequences; around 19% are singletons. Input material: blood. These receptors all come from a man aged 45-65 years with Graves' ophthalmopathy.

The chain couples TRBV11-2 to TRBJ2-1; 10 positions match TRBD2. CDR1 and CDR2 from the germline V gene are SGHAT and FQNNGV. CDR3 length: 15 residues. V shed 5 bases, J shed 6 bases, and the junction held 7 bases outside the gene matches. DNA of the CDR3: TGTGCCAGCAGCCCTACTAGCGGGATATTCAATGAGCAGTTCTTC. Translated, it gives CASSPTSGIFNEQFF.

This clonotype was counted many times. The rearrangement links TRBV7-3 to TRBJ2-1, with D perhaps matching TRBD1 or TRBD2 (5 bases each). The V gene lost 2 bases and the J gene lost 8 bases, with 16 bases spanning the gap. The CDR3 contains 15 residues. Germline CDR1 SGHTA, CDR2 FQGTGA. DNA of the CDR3: TGTGCCAGCAGCTTACGGCAGGGACCCTTGGATGAGCAGTTCTTC. Protein: CASSLRQGPLDEQFF.

This clonotype was seen at least ten times. This chain connects TRBV20-1 to TRBJ2-7; 8 positions agree with TRBD1. The CDR3 totals 11 residues. V shed 5 bases and J 4 bases; nucleotides not matched to a gene: 1. Germline V gene data show CDR1 as DFQATT and CDR2 as SNEGSKA (reference sequence). The CDR3 coding sequence is TGCAGTGCTGGACAGGGTTACGAGCAGTACTTC. The encoded protein is CSAGQGYEQYF.

As concerns this clonotype: Given a much more abundant clone one base away, this may be a read error. The chain uses TRBV2 and TRBJ2-3; 7 positions agree with TRBD2. CDR3 length: 14 residues. Per the germline V gene, CDR1 is SNHLY and CDR2 is FYNNEI. The V and J ends lost 6 bases and 1 base, in that order; junction bases with no gene match: 4. The CDR3 bases are TGTGCCAGCAGACGCGGGAGCGGCACAGATACGCAGTATTTT. As protein: CASRRGSGTDTQYF.

This clonotype was seen more than once but under ten times. The chain uses TRBV12-3 or TRBV12-4 and TRBJ2-4, with 10 bases lining up with TRBD1. J gave up 0 bases and V 9 bases, and 11 bases lay outside the gene matches. This CDR3 region has 17 residues. The CDR3 is CASSGQGQFLAKNIQYF. In DNA form, the CDR3 reads TGTGCCAGTTCGGGACAGGGGCAATTTTTAGCCAAAAACATTCAGTACTTC.

This clonotype was recorded at least ten times. V is TRBV11-2 and J is TRBJ1-5, with 9 nucleotides matching TRBD1. The CDR3 spans 13 residues. Trimming cost V 5 bases and J 5 bases; bases outside gene matches: 1. Germline V lookup: CDR1 SGHAT, CDR2 FQNNGV. The CDR3 reads CASSRTGDQPQHF. The CDR3 DNA follows: TGTGCCAGCAGCAGGACAGGGGATCAGCCCCAGCATTTT.

This chain connects TRBV18 to TRBJ2-6; TRBD2 is a possible D gene (6 bases). Trimming left V 1 base short and J 4 bases short, with 11 bases between. The CDR3 is made up of 16 amino acids. Germline V gives CDR1 KGHSH, CDR2 LQKENI. CDR3 in DNA: TGTGCCAGCTCACCACAAGCGGCGGGAGGGGCCAACGTCCTGACTTTC. It codes for CASSPQAAGGANVLTF. Drawing the rest from reference TRBV18 and TRBJ2-6, the complete variable domain is NAGVMQNPRHLVRRRGQEARLRCSPMKGHSHVYWYRQLPEEGLKFMVYLQKENIIDESGMPKERFSAEFPKEGPSILRIQQVVRGDSAAYFCASSPQAAGGANVLTFGAGSRLTVL.

This clonotype was picked up many times. This sequence joins TRBV2 and TRBJ1-2, with D possibly matching TRBD1 (6 bases). The germline V gene has CDR1 SNHLY and CDR2 FYNNEI. The CDR3 runs to 12 residues. V lost 6 bases and J lost 10, with 15 bases in between. Here the CDR3 reads CASRRDNSDYTF. For the CDR3, the DNA is TGTGCCAGCAGACGGGACAACAGCGACTACACCTTC. Full variable domain (rest looked up from reference TRBV2 and TRBJ1-2): EPEVTQTPSHQVTQMGQEVILRCVPISNHLYFYWYRQILGQKVEFLVSFYNNEISEKSEIFDDQFSVERPDGSNFTLKIRSTKLEDSAMYFCASRRDNSDYTFGSGTRLTVV.

This clonotype was detected only a few times. V is TRBV27 and J is TRBJ2-3, with 15 bases lining up with TRBD2. The CDR3 totals 18 residues. Germline CDR1 MNHEY, CDR2 SMNVEV (reference sequence). V lost 6 bases to trimming and J lost 1 base; unmatched junction nucleotides: 8. The CDR3 nucleotides read TGTGCCAGCAGCCGGACTAGCGGGAGGGCCCGGGGCACAGATACGCAGTATTTT. This codes for CASSRTSGRARGTDTQYF.

This clonotype was seen ten or more times. The rearrangement uses TRBV11-2 and TRBJ2-4, with D perhaps matching TRBD2 (6 bases). CDR3 length equals 14 residues. Germline-derived CDR1 and CDR2 are SGHAT and FQNNGV. V lost 5 bases and J lost 0, with 8 bases in between. The CDR3 sequence is CASSPGLAKNIQYF. Written as DNA, the CDR3 is TGTGCCAGCAGCCCGGGACTAGCCAAAAACATTCAGTACTTC.